The 28 T cell receptor beta chains given below trace back to one sample, sequenced in a study of cytomegalovirus exposure and HLA in healthy donors. PCR primers comprised 60 Vbeta and 13 Jbeta primers. Method: immunoSEQ multiplex PCR; TCRdb's copy keeps in-frame clones and lacks some. The table includes fewer than 250,000 clones, approximately 80% detected once. The sequencing sample was made of PBMCs. Receptor source: a male donor in good health and CMV-seronegative.

The V gene is TRBV5-1, the J gene TRBJ1-1; TRBD1 matches 10 bases. CDR1 is SGHRS, CDR2 YFSETQ, per germline. CDR3 size: 18 residues. Trimming removed 0 bases from V and 1 base from J; junction bases left unmatched: 9. CDR3 in amino acids: CASSLETGGSPANTEAFF. The CDR3, as DNA: TGCGCCAGCAGCTTGGAGACAGGGGGCTCCCCAGCGAACACTGAAGCTTTCTTT.

In regard to this clone: This specimen includes other DNA sequences encoding the same CDR3. The V gene is TRBV28, the J gene TRBJ2-5; the D is unclear. The V end lost 5 bases, the J end lost 5 bases, and 6 bases lay between the germline ends. This CDR3 contains 11 residues. CDR1 is MDHEN and CDR2 is SYDVKM in the germline V gene. The CDR3 loop is CASSQSETQYF. Written as DNA, the CDR3 is TGTGCCAGCAGTCAGTCGGAGACCCAGTACTTC.

This clone occurred once. This chain joins TRBV5-1 and TRBJ2-3; 11 bases are a match to TRBD2. CDR3 size: 15 residues. The V and J ends lost 4 bases and 3 bases, in that order; junction bases with no gene match: 4. The germline V gene encodes CDR1 SGHRS and CDR2 YFSETQ. CDR3 region: CASSGASGRTDTQYF. The CDR3 nucleotides read TGCGCCAGCAGCGGGGCTAGCGGGAGGACAGATACGCAGTATTTT.

This clone was seen only a few times. The V call is TRBV25-1, the J call TRBJ2-6; 7 positions match TRBD1. This CDR3 is built from 16 residues. CDR1 MGHDK and CDR2 SYGVNS come from the germline V gene. Unmatched junction bases numbered 8, after V lost 5 bases and J lost 4 bases. The CDR3 loop reads CASSRQGVSGANVLTF. The CDR3, as DNA: TGTGCCAGCAGTCGACAGGGAGTGTCGGGGGCCAACGTCCTGACTTTC. The full variable domain, in which reference TRBV25-1 and TRBJ2-6 provide the parts outside the CDR3, is EADIYQTPRYLVIGTGKKITLECSQTMGHDKMYWYQQDPGMELHLIHYSYGVNSTEKGDLSSESTVSRIRTEHFPLTLESARPSHTSQYLCASSRQGVSGANVLTFGAGSRLTVL.

This chain connects TRBV4-1 to TRBJ2-2, with TRBD2 matching 8 bases. From germline, CDR1 is MGHRA and CDR2 YSYEKL. The ends lost 4 bases at V and 0 bases at J; junction bases unmatched: 7. This CDR3 spans 17 amino acids. The CDR3 here is CASSRPGLDANTGELFF. CDR3 in DNA: TGCGCCAGCAGCCGGCCGGGACTAGACGCGAACACCGGGGAGCTGTTTTTT.

The gene calls are TRBV6-5 and TRBJ1-4; TRBD1 matches 7 bases. The CDR3 covers 14 residues. Germline CDR1 MNHEY, CDR2 SVGAGI. With V trimmed by 5 bases and J by 4 bases, 4 bases remained unmatched. CDR3 sequence reads: CASSNGQVNEKLFF. For the CDR3, the DNA is TGTGCCAGCAGTAACGGACAGGTTAATGAAAAACTGTTTTTT.

Remarks on this clone: A junction boundary mismatches the germline segment, possibly from a read error. The chain is built from TRBV6-1 and TRBJ1-3; no clear D. The length of the CDR3 is 13 residues. The V gene's germline CDR1 is MNHNS and CDR2 SASEGT. Here the CDR3 reads CASSSVSGDTIYF. CDR3 coding DNA: TGTGCCAGCAGTAGCGTGTCTGGAGACACCATATATTTT.

The rearrangement links TRBV4-2 to TRBJ2-1, with 8 positions matching TRBD2. With V trimmed by 4 bases and J by 5 bases, 13 bases remained unmatched. Germline V gene lookup returns CDR1 LGHNA and CDR2 YNFKEQ. The CDR3 runs to 17 residues. CDR3 bases: TGTGCCAGCAGCCGCCTCATAGCGGGACCCCTCAACAATGAGCAGTTCTTC. This translates into CASSRLIAGPLNNEQFF.

This clone was counted only a few times. The V and J genes are TRBV7-6 and TRBJ2-7; 9 nucleotides align to TRBD2. Germline trimming cut 1 base from V and 2 bases from J; bases unmatched to any gene: 12. There are 18 residues in the CDR3. The germline V gene encodes CDR1 SGHVS and CDR2 FNYEAQ. CDR3 DNA sequence: TGTGCCAGCAGCTTAGAGTCTGGCTTTGCGGGAGGGCCCTACGAGCAGTACTTC. Protein sequence: CASSLESGFAGGPYEQYF.

A single count supports this clone. The genes are TRBV5-1 and TRBJ2-3; D perhaps matches TRBD2 (6 bases). Germline V lookup: CDR1 SGHRS, CDR2 YFSETQ. This CDR3 contains 14 residues. The V end was cut by 4 bases, the J end by 3 bases, with 12 bases between. CDR3 in DNA: TGCGCCAGCAGCCTGACCGGGACTACAGATACGCAGTATTTT. Encoded protein: CASSLTGTTDTQYF.

J is TRBJ2-5 and V is TRBV6-5; possibly TRBD2 for D (5 bases). With the DNA end fitting TRBJ2-7 better, the J assignment may be wrong. Germline CDR1 MNHEY, CDR2 SVGAGI. This CDR3 has 16 residues. Here the CDR3 reads CASSYGGRARTYEQYF. The CDR3 DNA reads as TGTGCCAGCAGTTACGGTGGGAGAGCGAGGACCTACGAGCAGTACTTC.

In this sample, this clone turned up once. The chain combines TRBV5-5 with TRBJ2-6, with D hard to call. This CDR3 region has 13 residues. CDR1 is SGHKS, CDR2 YYEKEE, per germline (reference sequence). The CDR3 sequence: CASGVAGANVLTF. The DNA of the CDR3 is TGTGCTTCTGGAGTGGCTGGGGCCAACGTCCTGACTTTC.

This chain joins TRBV6-5 and TRBJ2-5; 8 nucleotides match TRBD2. The germline V gene has CDR1 MNHEY and CDR2 SVGAGI. CDR3 length equals 16 residues. J lost 5 bases, V lost 4 bases, and 12 bases had no gene match. The CDR3, as DNA: TGTGCCAGCAGTTCCTCCGGGACTAGATTTGTGGAGACCCAGTACTTC. Its translation: CASSSSGTRFVETQYF.

V is TRBV25-1 and J is TRBJ2-7, with TRBD2 matching 12 bases. The trim removed 4 bases at V and 2 bases at J, leaving 3 bases unmatched. Germline V gene lookup returns CDR1 MGHDK and CDR2 SYGVNS. This CDR3 spans 15 amino acids. CDR3 DNA: TGTGCCAGCAGTGGGACTAGCGGGAACACCTACGAGCAGTACTTC. Its translation: CASSGTSGNTYEQYF.

The chain uses TRBV28 and TRBJ2-1; 7 bases line up with TRBD2. The CDR3 extends over 14 amino acids. Germline lookup yields CDR1 MDHEN and CDR2 SYDVKM. V lost 2 bases and J lost 5; bases outside the gene matches: 3. For the CDR3, the DNA is TGTGCCAGCAGTTTAAGAGCGGGGAACAATGAGCAGTTCTTC. This gives the protein CASSLRAGNNEQFF.

This clone has only one observation. The chain recombines TRBV7-3 with TRBJ2-7; TRBD1 aligns across 12 bases. Looked up from germline, CDR1 is SGHTA and CDR2 is FQGTGA. V lost 4 bases and J lost 5; bases outside the gene matches: 3. The CDR3 extends over 14 amino acids. The DNA of the CDR3 is TGTGCCAGCAGCTCGGGGACAGGGGGCGACGAGCAGTACTTC. Encoded protein: CASSSGTGGDEQYF. Full variable domain (remainder filled in from reference TRBV7-3 and TRBJ2-7): GAGVSQTPSNKVTEKGKYVELRCDPISGHTALYWYRQSLGQGPEFLIYFQGTGAADDSGLPNDRFFAVRPEGSVSTLKIQRTERGDSAVYLCASSSGTGGDEQYFGPGTRLTVT.

This clone was detected once. The chain combines TRBV15 with TRBJ2-7; D possibly corresponds to TRBD1 (5 bases). V was cut by 3 bases and J by 0 bases, with 15 bases left in between. Germline V gene lookup returns CDR1 LNHNV and CDR2 YYDKDF (reference sequence). The CDR3 loop spans 16 amino acids. As DNA, the CDR3 is TGTGCCACCAGCAGGCGAGGAAGGGGCCTCTCCTACGAGCAGTACTTC. Amino acid sequence: CATSRRGRGLSYEQYF.

This clone was detected once. CDR3 in DNA: TGTGCCAGCAGCAACGGGAACAGCAATCAGCCCCAGCATTTT. Amino acid sequence: CASSNGNSNQPQHF. This chain links TRBV9 with TRBJ1-5; D is uncertain. The V end was cut by 4 bases, the J end by 1 base, with 9 bases between. CDR1 and CDR2 from the germline V gene are SGDLS and YYNGEE. The length of the CDR3 is 14 residues.

The gene calls are TRBV5-1 and TRBJ1-1, with 9 bases that match TRBD1. CDR1 is SGHRS, CDR2 YFSETQ, per germline. The CDR3 spans 14 residues. J gave up 4 bases and V 4 bases, and 5 bases lay outside the gene matches. CDR3 sequence reads: CASSPGQGGTEAFF. CDR3 coding DNA: TGCGCCAGCAGCCCGGGACAGGGAGGCACTGAAGCTTTCTTT. Complete variable domain (other parts from reference TRBV5-1 and TRBJ1-1): KAGVTQTPRYLIKTRGQQVTLSCSPISGHRSVSWYQQTPGQGLQFLFEYFSETQRNKGNFPGRFSGRQFSNSRSEMNVSTLELGDSALYLCASSPGQGGTEAFFGQGTRLTVV.

V and J are TRBV14 and TRBJ2-3; TRBD2 aligns across 8 bases. Trimming at V came to 3 bases and at J to 0 bases, leaving 8 bases not matched to a gene. The CDR3 runs 17 residues. Germline CDR1 is SGHDN and CDR2 is FVKESK. The CDR3: CASSQGTGLASTDTQYF. The DNA of the CDR3 is TGTGCCAGCAGCCAGGGGACTGGACTAGCTAGCACAGATACGCAGTATTTT.

The V and J genes are TRBV27 and TRBJ2-2; a possible D gene is TRBD2 (5 bases). There are 14 residues in the CDR3. Germline CDR1 MNHEY, CDR2 SMNVEV (reference sequence). The germline V and J ends were trimmed by 6 bases and 1 base, with 9 bases remaining between them. The CDR3 DNA reads TGTGCCAGCAGGTGGGAGTTGAACACCGGGGAGCTGTTTTTT. Translating gives CASRWELNTGELFF.

This clone has at least ten counts. The chain carries TRBV5-1 and TRBJ1-2, with a weak D call TRBD1 (5 bases). V lost 4 bases to trimming and J lost 1 base, with 11 bases between them. CDR1 SGHRS and CDR2 YFSETQ come from the germline V gene. This CDR3 spans 14 amino acids. This chain's CDR3 is CASSPQGFNYGYTF. The DNA for the CDR3 is TGCGCCAGCAGCCCCCAGGGATTTAACTATGGCTACACCTTC. Together with reference TRBV5-1 and TRBJ1-2, the CDR3 gives the full variable domain: KAGVTQTPRYLIKTRGQQVTLSCSPISGHRSVSWYQQTPGQGLQFLFEYFSETQRNKGNFPGRFSGRQFSNSRSEMNVSTLELGDSALYLCASSPQGFNYGYTFGSGTRLTVV.

This clone was seen just once. The V and J genes are TRBV7-3 and TRBJ2-1; 8 nucleotides align to TRBD1. Germline CDR1 is SGHTA and CDR2 is FQGTGA. This CDR3 has 15 amino acids. After removal of 6 bases from V and 4 bases from J, the junction contained 8 bases not matched to a gene. This CDR3 is CASSSDRALYNEQFF. As DNA, the CDR3 is TGTGCCAGCAGTTCGGACAGGGCTCTTTACAATGAGCAGTTCTTC.

The sample holds a few counts of this clone. The chain recombines TRBV6-5 with TRBJ2-5, with a possible D match to TRBD2 (6 bases). The CDR3 is 16 amino acids. Trimming cost V 4 bases and J 5 bases, with 20 bases left between them. From germline, CDR1 is MNHEY and CDR2 SVGAGI. DNA of the CDR3: TGTGCCAGCAGTTCTATCGAACGCGGGGCAGCGGAGACCCAGTACTTC. It encodes CASSSIERGAAETQYF.

The chain employs TRBV6-5 and TRBJ1-5; 8 bases are shared with TRBD1. V shed 5 bases and J 0 bases; nucleotides not matched to a gene: 3. CDR1 and CDR2 (germline): MNHEY, SVGAGI. This CDR3 has 15 amino acids. The DNA of the CDR3 is TGTGCCAGCAGTCCTCAGGGGGCTAGCAATCAGCCCCAGCATTTT. As protein: CASSPQGASNQPQHF.

The V gene is TRBV7-6, the J gene TRBJ2-2; 8 bases map to TRBD1. Looked up from germline, CDR1 is SGHVS and CDR2 is FNYEAQ. V shed 5 bases and J 6 bases; nucleotides not matched to a gene: 5. The CDR3 is 14 amino acids. In nucleotides, the CDR3 is TGTGCCAGCAGCCCTCAGACAGGGGCCGGGGAGCTGTTTTTT. The encoded protein is CASSPQTGAGELFF.

The chain uses TRBV15 and TRBJ2-1; 9 bases agree with TRBD2. Germline-derived CDR1 and CDR2 are LNHNV and YYDKDF (reference sequence). The CDR3 is 17 amino acids. Trimming removed 0 bases from V and 0 bases from J; junction bases left unmatched: 3. The CDR3 DNA follows: TGTGCCACCAGCAGAGAAGGCGGGAGGGCCTCCTACAATGAGCAGTTCTTC. Encoded protein: CATSREGGRASYNEQFF.

The chain recombines TRBV7-7 with TRBJ1-1; D call uncertain. This CDR3 is 13 amino acids long. The germline V gene has CDR1 SSHAT and CDR2 FNYEAQ (reference sequence). Trimming pared 4 bases from V and 3 bases from J, leaving 9 bases between. The CDR3 reads CASSYTRDTEAFF. CDR3 bases: TGTGCCAGCAGCTATACTCGGGACACTGAAGCTTTCTTT.